Below are 19 T cell receptor beta chains sequenced from a single sample in a study of CD8 T cells in Susac syndrome. An amount of RNA that ranged from roughly 0.45 to 1 ug was reverse transcribed with random hexamers. Using its own MiXCR run on the immunoSEQ multiplex PCR reads, TCRdb lists one record per CDR3 protein. The sample has roughly 200,000 distinct CDR3 sequences, 90% to 95% seen once. The sample was CD4+ T cells from PBMCs. These receptors all come from a human donor in good health.

This rearrangement joins TRBV14 to TRBJ1-6; possible D gene TRBD1, 6 bases. Trimming took off 2 bases at V and 10 bases at J, with 15 bases between the two ends. The germline V gene encodes CDR1 SGHDN and CDR2 FVKESK. The CDR3 has 15 amino acids. The CDR3 coding sequence is TGTGCCAGCAGCCAAACTCCGGACAGTCTCTCACCCCTCCACTTT. Translated, it gives CASSQTPDSLSPLHF.

The V call is TRBV15, the J call TRBJ1-2; 7 bases match TRBD1. The CDR3 is made up of 14 amino acids. V dropped 6 bases and J dropped 7; count of bases not matched to a gene: 11. Germline assignment: CDR1 LNHNV and CDR2 YYDKDF (reference sequence). CDR3 bases: TGTGCCACCAGTCCTCGGGAGGGGGCCCCTGGCTACACCTTC. This sequence encodes CATSPREGAPGYTF.

The chain uses TRBV20-1 and TRBJ1-5; D may be TRBD1 (6 bases). V was shortened by 5 bases and J by 9 bases, with 17 bases between the two germline ends. CDR1 is DFQATT, CDR2 SNEGSKA, per germline (reference sequence). The CDR3 contains 13 residues. Written as DNA, the CDR3 is TGCAGTGCTGGACTGGCAGGGGTACGGCCCCAGCATTTT. It encodes CSAGLAGVRPQHF.

The V call is TRBV4-1, the J call TRBJ1-2; D remains ambiguous. Germline CDR1 MGHRA, CDR2 YSYEKL. The CDR3 totals 14 residues. Trimming shortened V by 1 base and J by 5 bases, and 11 bases separated the two germline ends. The CDR3: CASSQAPVGYGYTF. The CDR3 DNA sequence: TGCGCCAGCAGCCAAGCACCGGTGGGGTATGGCTACACCTTC.

The chain carries TRBV20-1 and TRBJ2-3, with 11 bases lining up with TRBD2. The V gene end was trimmed by 5 bases and the J gene end by 4 bases; junction bases not matched to a gene: 5. Germline V gene lookup returns CDR1 DFQATT and CDR2 SNEGSKA (reference sequence). This CDR3 has 14 residues. The CDR3 here is CSAPTSGDADTQYF. The DNA of the CDR3 is TGCAGTGCTCCGACTAGCGGGGATGCAGATACGCAGTATTTT.

This clonotype was recorded only once. The rearrangement links TRBV10-3 to TRBJ2-5, with 7 bases identical to TRBD2. This CDR3 is 13 amino acids long. V lost 3 bases, J lost 3 bases, and 1 base stayed unmatched. Germline V gene lookup returns CDR1 ENHRY and CDR2 SYGVKD. CDR3 sequence reads: CAISDGREETQYF. The CDR3 DNA sequence: TGTGCCATCAGTGATGGGAGGGAAGAGACCCAGTACTTC.

The V and J genes are TRBV20-1 and TRBJ2-7, with 10 bases that match TRBD2. Unmatched junction bases numbered 11, after V lost 0 bases and J lost 0 bases. The CDR3 spans 18 residues. CDR1 is DFQATT, CDR2 SNEGSKA, per germline (reference sequence). The CDR3, as DNA: TGCAGTGCTAGAGATGGGCTAGCGGGAGATCTCAGCTCCTACGAGCAGTACGTC. Protein sequence: CSARDGLAGDLSSYEQYV.

The chain recombines TRBV6-2 or TRBV6-3 with TRBJ2-7, with TRBD2 as a possible D gene (6 bases). This CDR3 is built from 16 residues. Germline V gives CDR1 MNHEY, CDR2 SVGEGT. The V end lost 4 bases, the J end lost 2 bases, and 18 bases lay between the germline ends. CDR3 residues: CASSSPGLPRAYEQYF. Here the CDR3 DNA reads TGTGCCAGCAGTTCCCCGGGACTCCCCAGGGCCTACGAGCAGTACTTC.

The chain links TRBV27 to TRBJ1-2; 9 positions match TRBD1. Germline V gene lookup returns CDR1 MNHEY and CDR2 SMNVEV (reference sequence). The ends lost 4 bases at V and 5 bases at J; junction bases unmatched: 5. This CDR3 is 14 amino acids long. Here the CDR3 reads CASSSPGQGYGYTF. The CDR3 DNA sequence: TGTGCCAGCAGTTCTCCGGGACAGGGATATGGCTACACCTTC.

The chain uses TRBV3-1 and TRBJ1-2; D is ambiguous. Trimming took 0 bases from V and 5 from J, leaving 7 bases between them. The CDR3 length is 13 residues. The V gene's germline CDR1 is LGHDT and CDR2 YNNKEL (reference sequence). The CDR3 region has the DNA TGTGCCAGCAGCCAAGATATTCCATATGGCTACACCTTC. This translates into CASSQDIPYGYTF.

This clonotype has just one count. The V gene is TRBV29-1, the J gene TRBJ1-1; D ambiguous. V lost 2 bases and J 6 bases, leaving 16 bases between the germline ends. The germline CDR1 and CDR2 sequences are SQVTM and ANQGSEA. This CDR3 contains 14 residues. In nucleotides, the CDR3 is TGCAGCGTTGAAAGGGCCCACACAATACCTGAAGCTTTCTTT. It yields the protein CSVERAHTIPEAFF.

This chain joins TRBV10-3 and TRBJ2-5; D is unclear. Germline V gene data show CDR1 as ENHRY and CDR2 as SYGVKD. V dropped 8 bases and J dropped 2 bases, with 15 bases sitting between them. There are 14 residues in the CDR3. The CDR3 here is CAIRGGIAQETQYF. The CDR3 region has the DNA TGTGCCATCCGCGGCGGAATAGCACAAGAGACCCAGTACTTC.

This clonotype appeared once. The J gene is TRBJ2-5, the V gene TRBV7-2; 10 bases align to TRBD2. The V segment lost 5 bases and the J segment 4 bases; nucleotides outside the gene matches: 4. Germline V gene data show CDR1 as SGHTA and CDR2 as FQGNSA. The CDR3 has 14 amino acids. The CDR3: CASSARTSGETQYF. CDR3 coding DNA: TGTGCCAGCAGCGCTCGGACTAGCGGAGAGACCCAGTACTTC.

The chain employs TRBV7-2 and TRBJ2-1; 9 positions match TRBD2. This CDR3 comprises 15 residues. Germline CDR1 is SGHTA and CDR2 is FQGNSA. V was clipped by 6 bases and J by 4 bases; unmatched bases: 7. The CDR3 DNA reads TGTGCCAGCAGGCAGACTAGCGGAAGATACAATGAGCAGTTCTTC. Its protein product is CASRQTSGRYNEQFF.

This chain uses TRBV30 with TRBJ2-2; TRBD2 matches 8 bases. The J segment lost 4 bases and the V segment lost 3 bases, leaving 10 bases of the junction unmatched. The CDR3 extends over 16 amino acids. Germline-derived CDR1 and CDR2 are GTSNPN and SVGIG (reference sequence). CDR3: CAWSPGLDLGTGELFF. The CDR3 DNA follows: TGTGCCTGGAGCCCGGGACTAGATCTTGGCACCGGGGAGCTGTTTTTT. Variable domain in full (rest from reference TRBV30 and TRBJ2-2): SQTIHQWPATLVQPVGSPLSLECTVEGTSNPNLYWYRQAAGRGLQLLFYSVGIGQISSEVPQNLSASRPQDRQFILSSKKLLLSDSGFYLCAWSPGLDLGTGELFFGEGSRLTVL.

V and J are TRBV7-3 and TRBJ2-1; no clear D gene. Trimming pared 5 bases from V and 3 bases from J, leaving 14 bases between. Germline CDR1 SGHTA, CDR2 FQGTGA. This CDR3 is built from 15 residues. The CDR3 here is CASSPRAVDYNEQFF. DNA of the CDR3: TGTGCCAGCAGCCCACGGGCTGTGGACTACAATGAGCAGTTCTTC. The full variable domain, its missing parts supplied by reference TRBV7-3 and TRBJ2-1, is GAGVSQTPSNKVTEKGKYVELRCDPISGHTALYWYRQSLGQGPEFLIYFQGTGAADDSGLPNDRFFAVRPEGSVSTLKIQRTERGDSAVYLCASSPRAVDYNEQFFGPGTRLTVL.

The chain is built from TRBV20-1 and TRBJ2-5; 8 positions match TRBD2. Germline CDR1 and CDR2: DFQATT and SNEGSKA (reference sequence). V shed 6 bases and J 2 bases; nucleotides not matched to a gene: 8. This CDR3 is 14 amino acids long. The CDR3 protein is CSAKSGSPQETQYF. CDR3 in DNA: TGCAGTGCCAAAAGCGGGAGTCCACAAGAGACCCAGTACTTC.

The chain couples TRBV15 to TRBJ2-1, with 10 bases fitting TRBD2. Germline V gene data show CDR1 as LNHNV and CDR2 as YYDKDF (reference sequence). The CDR3 has 16 residues. V shed 3 bases and J 6 bases; nucleotides not matched to a gene: 8. DNA of the CDR3: TGTGCCACCAGCAGGACGCTAGCGGGGGTGGGCAATGAGCAGTTCTTC. This translates into CATSRTLAGVGNEQFF.

The chain recombines TRBV7-9 with TRBJ2-1; a possible D gene is TRBD1 (6 bases). Germline V gene sequence: CDR1 SEHNR, CDR2 FQNEAQ (reference sequence). Trimming stripped 5 bases from V and 15 bases from J, with 17 bases between. The CDR3 contains 12 residues. The CDR3: CASSPLGTGMFF. In DNA, the CDR3 is TGTGCCAGCAGCCCCCTCGGAACAGGGATGTTCTTC.